This T cell receptor beta chain was identified in a study of blood T cell repertoires in COVID-19. The table came from immunoSEQ multiplex PCR; TCRdb's copy has only in-frame clones and leaves some out. The data hold some 83,000 clones, with roughly 90% observed a single time. This CDR3 comprises 12 residues. Germline V gene lookup returns CDR1 GTSNPN and CDR2 SVGIG (reference sequence). V lost 8 bases and J 6 bases, leaving 14 bases between the germline ends. The sequencing input was peripheral blood. This receptor was identified in a man aged 50 to 60 with acute or convalescent COVID-19. The rearrangement joins TRBV30 to TRBJ2-4, with TRBD1 as a possible D gene (7 bases). The CDR3 region has the DNA TGTGCCGGAGGGGGGACAGCAAACATTCAGTACTTC. This encodes CAGGGTANIQYF.